This is a list of T cell receptor beta chains from one sample in a study of T-cell reconstitution after alpha-beta-depleted transplantation in children. Each CDR3 protein is one row after TCRdb ran MiXCR on the PCR reads. The repertoire consists of 610,000 or so distinct CDR3 sequences, with around 27% occurring once and the leading ten covering around a third. Sequenced here: PBMCs, sampled before TCRalphabeta/CD19-depleted stem cell transplant. Receptors originate from a boy under two years old with Wiskott-Aldrich syndrome, due to receive a stem cell transplant. The CDR3 runs from the conserved cysteine through the conserved F or W. Some rows mark clone size as missing; the rest say once, few, many or name a class of expanded clone.

V: TRBV10-3
size: -
CDR3: CAISESRGGDEQYF

V: TRBV2
size: -
CDR3: CASSDEAGNEQFF

V: TRBV20-1
size: few
CDR3: CSATRQGAVGELFF

V: TRBV12-3/TRBV12-4
size: few
CDR3: CASSWGGGQPQHF

V: TRBV5-1
size: -
CDR3: CASSPLTGSYNEQFF

V: TRBV5-1
size: -
CDR3: CASSLVIFRQGEKNEQFF

V: TRBV19
size: few
CDR3: CASSYGRESEKLFF

V: TRBV6-1
size: -
CDR3: CASNQGRDSGANVLTF

V: TRBV3-1
size: -
CDR3: CASSPTLMYQETQYF

V: TRBV5-1
size: many
CDR3: CASSLSGRDYNEQFF

V: TRBV14
size: few
CDR3: CASSQARTSGYTF

V: TRBV7-9
size: few
CDR3: CASRSTSARSPYNEQFF

V: TRBV5-1
size: few
CDR3: CASSLTAGTVNTEAFF

V: TRBV7-3
size: once
CDR3: CASSPRQGLHALNTGELFF

V: TRBV12-3/TRBV12-4
size: -
CDR3: CASSLREKPYEQYF

V: TRBV4-2
size: -
CDR3: CASSPWGGRAYEQYF

V: TRBV9
size: -
CDR3: CASSVGLAGGPRETQYF

V: TRBV4-2
size: -
CDR3: CASSLHTSGSMYEQYF

V: TRBV29-1
size: -
CDR3: CSVLRDAYNEQFF

V: TRBV14
size: -
CDR3: CASSQETRTGNPEAFF

V: TRBV4-2
size: few
CDR3: CASSQDPFAGGDPLSSYNEQFF

V: TRBV5-1
size: few
CDR3: CASRPVGSSGFTDTQYF

V: TRBV15
size: -
CDR3: CATSRGPGTRDTQYF

V: TRBV5-1
size: few
CDR3: CASSLFLAVQETQYF

V: TRBV7-7
size: -
CDR3: CASSRDRGDTQYF

V: TRBV7-2
size: few
CDR3: CASSLGTGFYQETQYF

V: TRBV5-1
size: few
CDR3: CASSLPGGPGSEQFF

V: TRBV6-1
size: few
CDR3: CASSLYRDRVAEAFF

V: TRBV7-8
size: few
CDR3: CASSPVRNSNQPQHF

V: TRBV27
size: few
CDR3: CASSLFPAESSTDTQYF

V: TRBV10-3
size: -
CDR3: CAISQGARNIEAFF

V: TRBV12-3/TRBV12-4
size: -
CDR3: CASSPRDRRPRDEKLFF

V: TRBV30
size: few
CDR3: CAWSRGSELFF

V: TRBV5-1
size: -
CDR3: CASSLDPGQRTDTQYF

V: TRBV27
size: -
CDR3: CASSKGQFYEQYF

V: TRBV5-1
size: few
CDR3: CASSFSSGRLGETQYF

V: TRBV12-3/TRBV12-4
size: -
CDR3: CARSLLGSGRDEQYF

V: TRBV29-1
size: -
CDR3: CSVVDSGRNEQYF

V: TRBV5-1
size: -
CDR3: CASSLVEGADTQYF

V: TRBV15
size: few
CDR3: CATSRDYNEQFF

V: TRBV7-9
size: -
CDR3: CASRKDSVNTGELFF

V: TRBV3-1
size: -
CDR3: CASRPHLERDEQFF

V: TRBV5-1
size: -
CDR3: CASSLRLADPLYEQYF

V: TRBV10-3
size: -
CDR3: CAIRKGAGAYEQYF

V: TRBV27
size: few
CDR3: CASSLAGGKGGYTF

V: TRBV12-3/TRBV12-4
size: -
CDR3: CASSRGQGARAFF

V: TRBV2
size: -
CDR3: CASSRGTASNQPQHF

V: TRBV5-5
size: -
CDR3: CASSWASSVLAYNEQFF

V: TRBV20-1
size: -
CDR3: CSAGGSSYNEQFF

V: TRBV20-1
size: -
CDR3: CSAPWGGGAYNEQFF

V: TRBV7-6
size: -
CDR3: CASSRLSGTRGGSYNEQFF

V: TRBV20-1
size: few
CDR3: CSASSGQASHEQYF

V: TRBV27
size: few
CDR3: CASSTRTGVSYEQYF

V: TRBV5-1
size: -
CDR3: CASSLLGDVDYGYTF

V: TRBV5-1
size: -
CDR3: CASSGMTNRGGQPQHF

V: TRBV15
size: -
CDR3: CATSRDPGTGNYNEQFF

V: TRBV5-6
size: -
CDR3: CASSFLAGMTDTQYF

V: TRBV20-1
size: few
CDR3: CATSGTANEKLFF

V: TRBV5-1
size: few
CDR3: CASSLGIWDRGNPNTGELFF

V: TRBV18
size: -
CDR3: CASSPWTSGNLPGEQYF